These T cell receptor beta chains were read from a single sample in a study of identical twins. TCRdb used MiXCR to reprocess the 5' RACE reads, holding one entry per CDR3 protein. The sample holds 240,000 or so distinct CDR3 sequences; more than 9% are singletons and the top ten take over 8%. Sequenced material: memory T cells sorted from blood. These receptors originate from a man in his fifties or sixties in good health. The conserved cysteine and the conserved F or W are not part of the CDR3 here. Some rows have no size entry. The others give once, few or many, or a class for an expanded clone.

clone_size v_call cdr3_aa
few TRBV5-6 ASRGTVHNEQF
NA TRBV11-2 ASRRGWGTEAF
few TRBV5-4 ASSSGTASYNEQF
NA TRBV4-3 ASSQRDRGPGNTIY
few TRBV19 ASTPTGTGFYNEQF
many TRBV6-1 ASSPLDRPNQPQH
many TRBV6-5 ASSFRALDEQF
few TRBV20-1 SAYRGTNTEAF
few TRBV6-1 ASRHRGMGLYGYT
NA TRBV20-1 SASVGVNEQF
NA TRBV2 ASTGNSKTQY
many TRBV5-1 ASSLEVSGGYT
many TRBV5-8 ASSLPGTVAKNIQY
many TRBV5-1 ASSLGRGTEQF
NA TRBV7-9 ASSSTGSSGELF
many TRBV11-2 ASSLDYFTSDYYTYNEQF
few TRBV5-1 ASSGTGGPLRDEQF
NA TRBV2 ASSDGSGANVLT
NA TRBV5-6 ASSLAGGLPGELF
NA TRBV12-3/TRBV12-4 ASSPRAGHLNTEAF
few TRBV4-1 ASSSQVNSPLH
many TRBV5-1 ASSQNSLGQGLSGTEAF
many TRBV21-1 ASSSRDRGNEQF
many TRBV4-3 ASSQDRVRYGYT
many TRBV7-2 ASSLQDMNTEAF
NA TRBV5-6 ASSQRLAGGANVLT